This entry is about one T cell receptor beta chain. The data were produced by immunoSEQ multiplex PCR, yet TCRdb's version contains in-frame clones alone and is incomplete. In the table there are around 230,000 clones, 75% to 90% of which are singletons. The data originate from a study of blood T cell repertoires in COVID-19. In germline, CDR1 is SGHVS, CDR2 FQNEAQ. This CDR3 is built from 15 residues. The trim removed 3 bases at V and 1 base at J, leaving 2 bases unmatched. This clonotype was obtained from a man aged 25 to 40 who had recovered from COVID-19. Input material: peripheral blood. This chain connects TRBV7-8 to TRBJ2-2, with 7 nucleotides matching TRBD1. The CDR3 DNA sequence: TGTGCCAGCAGCTTCCGGACAGGGAACACCGGGGAGCTGTTTTTT. Protein sequence: CASSFRTGNTGELFF.